This T cell receptor (beta chain) was recovered during a study of blood T cells in healthy people across ages (dated by TCRdb to about 2015). Turning to the overall study: In model experiments, template switching captured about one uniquely barcoded TCR beta cDNA molecule for every two T cells. The study analyzed two additional independent replicas of 1 million unique cDNA reads from the same blood draw for two donors, one aged 18 to 30 and one aged 80 or older. Using deep sequencing normalized with unique cDNA molecular identifiers, the study measured how TCR beta repertoire diversity changes with age. Donors were grouped into four age groups: young (average 16 years), middle-aged (39), aged (about 60) and long-lived (over 80). The full study reports these points: The percentage of naive T cells measured by flow cytometry correlated strongly with observed TCR beta diversity. Total diversity estimates from one million sequenced T cells were considered lower bounds and underestimates. Compared with the aged group, the long-lived group had more naive CD4+ T cells, fewer expanded clones and increased TCR diversity, a pattern suggesting age selection. The CMV infection status of donors was not known, potentially confounding age-related changes in expanded clonotypes. Because profiling used bulk unsorted PBMCs, naive and antigen-experienced compartments could not be compared conclusively. As age increased, observed TCR beta diversity per million T cells dropped in a roughly linear way, and a significant reduction was already evident by age about 36.

Systemically healthy Caucasian individuals from Russia, 35 to 50 in total and aged about 6 to 90 years, were included as donors. Roughly 10 milliliters of peripheral blood were drawn from each donor into EDTA-treated Vacutainer tubes. Ficoll-Paque density-gradient centrifugation was used to isolate PBMCs, with at least 6 million per sample. Trizol reagent was used to extract total RNA from the PBMCs, yielding at least 5 micrograms per sample. For every donor, flow cytometry on a PBMC aliquot measured the percentage of naive CD45RAhigh/CD27high T cells. Clipping removes 6 bases from V and 10 bases from J, with 5 as the unmatched junction base count. Including cysteine and phenylalanine, the CDR3 has 11 amino acids. Only CDR3 DNA remains: 33 bases, in frame from the first base. CDR1 and CDR2, looked up from the germline V gene (reference sequence), are MNHEY and SMNVEV. The method behind the library was 5' RACE. These reads were obtained on an Illumina HiSeq 2500. A second about 7 to 12 cycle PCR used a sample-barcoded 5' primer and a J-beta primer mix. A unique molecular identifier was introduced onto each TCR beta cDNA molecule by a template-switch 5' adaptor carrying 12 random nucleotides. At least 2.5 million CDR3-containing paired-end reads were obtained from each sample. All of the RNA was converted into first-strand cDNA using the Mint cDNA synthesis kit, with a TRBC-specific oligonucleotide serving as the primer. Following uracil-DNA glycosylase treatment, all cDNA underwent a first 18-cycle PCR with the universal primers M1SS and BC2_uni_R. Per the authors' processing: Each sample was normalized by randomly selecting 1 million high-quality reads, each carrying a distinct molecular identifier. Instead of being binned into consensus sequences, reads that shared molecular identifiers were thrown out. CDR3 identification, clonotype clustering and error correction used MiTCR with a Q25 quality threshold and the strictest error-elimination algorithm. A nonparametric unseen species model with Euler transformation was used to estimate lower-bound total TCR beta diversity. TCRdb reprocessed the public reads (quality trimming at Q25 with fastp, clone calling with MiXCR) and kept in-frame beta chains. Rows with one shared CDR3 protein collapse into an entry with the most common genes and DNA. None of the V and J calls come from the authors' own analysis; TCRdb made them. For this sample the table gives more than 900,000 distinct CDR3 sequences, of which around 27% were detected only once. Of the sample, approximately 0.7% falls within the top ten clones.

This clonotype turned up a few times. Its binding antigen is unknown. The input lacks base qualities; no much larger clone sits a single base away. The same data also contributed to another study, on T cells of mothers and their children. As the second publication notes: Nine systemically healthy Caucasian individuals served as donors, namely three mothers together with their six children. cDNA synthesis consumed the entire amount of extracted RNA, loaded at approximately 1.6 ug RNA in each 15 ul reaction. In the second PCR, sample barcodes and 2-4 random nucleotides were introduced via the M1S primer. More than 8 million TCR beta CDR3 reads were obtained from each mother, and about 3 million reads were obtained from each child. Thymic selection similarly shapes TCR recombination output in related and unrelated pairs, with minor effect from inherited differences. Normalized repertoire overlap in related mother-child pairs was always slightly higher than in unrelated mother-child pairs, but the difference was never significant. No persistent microchimeric T cell clones were found, with a detection sensitivity of roughly 92 clones per million clonotypes. To look for features that set related mother-child pairs apart from unrelated individuals, the researchers ran deep NGS to compare the TCR beta repertoires of mothers and children. On average, the children were roughly 10 +/- 4 years old, while the mothers were about 37 +/- 4 years old. Libraries were sequenced on Illumina HiSeq 2000 with 100+100 nt paired-end reads after adapter ligation with NEBNext reagents. Mother and child libraries were prepared a month apart and sequenced in separate runs to prevent cross-contamination. For each donor, somewhere between about 450,000 and 2,100,000 distinct TCR beta clonotypes were identified. Naive TCR beta clonotypes were estimated from low-frequency clonotypes matched to each donor's FACS-determined naive share, without sorting.

The source of this sequence is a girl aged 2-10 years in good health. The chain joins TRBV27 to TRBJ1-2; the junction holds 7 bases that match TRBD1. The sequencing input was blood. The CDR3 is CASRRGRDYTF. The bases read TGTGCCAGCAGAAGGGGGCGGGACTACACCTTC.